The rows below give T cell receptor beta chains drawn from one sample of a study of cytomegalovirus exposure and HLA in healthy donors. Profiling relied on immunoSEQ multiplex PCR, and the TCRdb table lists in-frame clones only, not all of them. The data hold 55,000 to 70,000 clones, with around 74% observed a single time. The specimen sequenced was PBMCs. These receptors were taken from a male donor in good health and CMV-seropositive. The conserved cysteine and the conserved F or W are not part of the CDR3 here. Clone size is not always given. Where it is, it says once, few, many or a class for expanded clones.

CDR3: ASSEQGNGEQY; J: TRBJ2-7; size: few; V: TRBV6-4; length: 11
CDR3: ASSPLAGNQPQH; J: TRBJ1-5; size: once; V: TRBV27; length: 12
CDR3: ASSVGGGAADTQY; J: TRBJ2-3; size: .; V: TRBV5-6; length: 13
CDR3: ASSLGIAGPQGTQY; J: TRBJ2-5; size: few; V: TRBV27; length: 14
CDR3: ASSPGQAYEQY; J: TRBJ2-7; size: few; V: TRBV19; length: 11
CDR3: ASSAGGPVTEAF; J: TRBJ1-1; size: .; V: TRBV9; length: 12
CDR3: ASSLEDLGTGGTEAF; J: TRBJ1-1; size: .; V: TRBV7-2; length: 15
CDR3: AWSVHGDRFVRSAGELF; J: TRBJ2-2; size: .; V: TRBV30; length: 17
CDR3: ASPEGTANSGNTIY; J: TRBJ1-3; size: .; V: TRBV7-9; length: 14
CDR3: SVADRNEKLF; J: TRBJ1-4; size: .; V: TRBV29-1; length: 10
CDR3: ASSYGVRLAGSSPTQY; J: TRBJ2-5; size: .; V: TRBV11-2; length: 16
CDR3: ASSFEGSEGESSYNSPLH; J: TRBJ1-6; size: .; V: TRBV5-5; length: 18
CDR3: ASSLVGQGGVGSNQPQH; J: TRBJ1-5; size: .; V: TRBV7-2; length: 17
CDR3: ASSLNRVQGAVGGYT; J: TRBJ1-2; size: .; V: TRBV7-3; length: 15
CDR3: ASGPDRRVSPLH; J: TRBJ1-6; size: .; V: TRBV6-5; length: 12
CDR3: ASSLAGGWSTGELL; J: TRBJ2-2; size: .; V: TRBV5-4; length: 14
CDR3: ASSVVGGGRSTEAF; J: TRBJ1-1; size: .; V: TRBV9; length: 14
CDR3: AWSRLNNEQF; J: TRBJ2-1; size: .; V: TRBV30; length: 10
CDR3: ASSLGTDLYEQY; J: TRBJ2-7; size: .; V: TRBV28; length: 12
CDR3: ASSVGGSGGTDTQY; J: TRBJ2-3; size: .; V: TRBV9; length: 14